Presented here are 15 T cell receptor beta chains from one specimen sequenced in a study of tumor-infiltrating lymphocytes in primary liver carcinoma. Joint extraction of RNA and DNA used roughly 19-31 mg of bulk tissue that was unsorted. From around 500 ng of total RNA, TCR beta-specific cDNA was reverse-transcribed using a constant-region primer. Slightly modified ARM-PCR served as the procedure for the TCR beta libraries. These libraries came from three rounds of nested multiplex PCR. The study ran its first two PCR rounds for roughly 10 cycles each, using TRBV1-TRBV30 forward primers and a C-beta reverse primer. TCRdb itself ran the multiplex PCR reads through MiXCR, one entry per CDR3 protein. The table includes roughly 200,000 distinct CDR3 sequences, around four fifths detected once. Sample: tumor tissue from primary liver carcinoma. The receptors come from a man aged 35-49 years with primary liver carcinoma and hepatitis B virus infection.

The chain combines TRBV7-8 with TRBJ2-3, with D perhaps TRBD2 (6 bases). Germline loops: CDR1 SGHVS, CDR2 FQNEAQ. The V and J ends lost 9 bases and 8 bases respectively, with 27 bases between them. The CDR3 sequence is 16 residues long. Here the CDR3 DNA reads TGTGCCAGTAGACAGATGGCGGGGCCCCTTGGGGTTACGCAGTATTTT. Its protein product is CASRQMAGPLGVTQYF.

This clonotype was seen at least ten times. The genes are TRBV7-8 and TRBJ2-7; unclear D gene. Trimming pared 0 bases from V and 6 bases from J, leaving 18 bases between. The CDR3 is 16 residues long. Per germline, CDR1 SGHVS and CDR2 FQNEAQ. Here the CDR3 reads CASSLASLQGKGEQYF. Here the CDR3 DNA reads TGTGCCAGCAGCTTAGCGTCCCTCCAAGGGAAGGGCGAGCAGTACTTC.

This chain links TRBV6-1 with TRBJ1-2, with 7 bases matching TRBD1. Germline loops: CDR1 MNHNS, CDR2 SASEGT. This CDR3 is built from 13 residues. With V trimmed by 6 bases and J by 6 bases, 7 bases remained unmatched. In DNA form, the CDR3 reads TGTGCCAGCAGGACAGGGAAGGCCAATGGCTACACCTTC. It codes for CASRTGKANGYTF.

This clonotype is a singleton in its sample. The final CDR3 position lacks the conserved phenylalanine or tryptophan, pointing to a likely read error. The chain carries TRBV11-1 and TRBJ2-1; either TRBD1 or TRBD2 may supply D (5 bases each). CDR3 length: 15 residues. CDR1 and CDR2 from the germline V gene are SGHAT and FQDESV (reference sequence). The CDR3 nucleotides read TGTGTCAGCTGCTTCCAGGGACCGCTGGACAATGAGCAGTTCCTC. It translates to CVSCFQGPLDNEQFL.

The chain has TRBV10-2 and TRBJ2-3, with 8 bases matching TRBD2. The CDR3 sequence is 17 residues long. Germline V gene lookup returns CDR1 WSHSY and CDR2 SAAADI. The J segment lost 3 bases and the V segment lost 2 bases, leaving 10 bases of the junction unmatched. The CDR3: CASSEIHGLASTDTQYF. CDR3 nucleotide sequence: TGCGCCAGCAGTGAGATACACGGACTAGCTAGTACAGATACGCAGTATTTT.

As for this clonotype: The junction and the germline gene differ at one end; a read error may be behind it. The chain employs TRBV4-3 and TRBJ2-2; tentative D call: TRBD2 (5 bases). The CDR3 extends over 14 amino acids. Per the germline V gene, CDR1 is LGHNA and CDR2 is YSLEER. The CDR3 is CASSHDRSTGKLFF. CDR3 DNA: TGCGCCAGCAGCCATGATCGGAGCACCGGGAAGCTGTTTTTT.

For this clonotype: In this CDR3 the conserved last residue, phenylalanine or tryptophan, is missing, so a read error is likely. This chain joins TRBV6-2 or TRBV6-3 and TRBJ2-1; 8 positions match TRBD2. Germline lookup yields CDR1 MNHEY and CDR2 SVGEGT. The CDR3 extends over 15 amino acids. The CDR3 sequence is CTSSRRLLAANEQFL. In nucleotides, the CDR3 is TGTACCAGCAGTCGACGTCTACTAGCGGCCAATGAGCAGTTCTTG.

To note about this clonotype: The junction departs from the called germline gene at one end, perhaps through a read error. The rearrangement links TRBV12-3 or TRBV12-4 to TRBJ2-1; maybe TRBD2 (6 bases). CDR3 length equals 15 residues. Here the CDR3 reads CASSHSGRYYSEQFF. DNA of the CDR3: TGTGCCAGCAGTCATAGCGGAAGATACTACAGTGAGCAGTTCTTC.

The chain combines TRBV6-6 with TRBJ1-4; 12 nucleotides align to TRBD1. From germline, CDR1 is MNHNY and CDR2 SVGAGI (reference sequence). V trimming: 5 bases; J trimming: 8 bases; junction bases outside the gene matches: 9. The CDR3 extends over 16 amino acids. The CDR3 sequence is CASSDRDRGRGEKLFF. The CDR3 DNA sequence: TGTGCCAGCAGTGATCGGGACAGGGGGCGAGGCGAAAAACTGTTTTTT.

In regard to this clonotype: This may be a read error, as it is one base from a much larger clone. The chain is built from TRBV9 and TRBJ1-2; D gene unclear. The CDR3 runs 14 residues. Per the germline V gene, CDR1 is SGDLS and CDR2 is YYNGEE. The V and J ends lost 6 bases and 1 base respectively, with 13 bases between them. The CDR3 coding sequence is TGTGCCAGCAACCTCGGGCCGGTTAACTATGGCTACACCTTC. This codes for CASNLGPVNYGYTF.

This clonotype has a single count. V gene TRBV6-5 combines with J gene TRBJ2-5, with a weak D call TRBD2 (6 bases). V was cut by 6 bases and J by 10 bases, with 21 bases left in between. Germline V gene lookup returns CDR1 MNHEY and CDR2 SVGAGI. The CDR3 contains 14 residues. The chain's CDR3 is CASSSLSGSGVQYF. The CDR3 nucleotides are TGTGCCAGCAGCTCCCTAAGTGGCTCGGGGGTCCAGTACTTC.

For this clonotype: Possible read error: a much larger clone is one base away. V usage is TRBV5-6 and J usage is TRBJ1-2; D unclear. The V and J ends lost 0 bases and 3 bases respectively, with 12 bases between them. CDR1 is SGHDT and CDR2 is YYEEEE in the germline V gene. This CDR3 has 15 amino acids. In DNA, the CDR3 is TGTGCCAGCAGCTTGGACCTCTTGGGAGACTATGGCTACACCTTC. This codes for CASSLDLLGDYGYTF.

As to this clonotype: One end of the junction is discordant with germline, which a read error may explain. The gene calls are TRBV4-2 and TRBJ2-5; 7 bases match TRBD1. CDR3 length: 16 residues. The germline V gene encodes CDR1 LGHNA and CDR2 YNFKEQ. The CDR3, as DNA: TGTGCCAGCAGCCAAGACGGGTCAGGGGGTCAAGAGACCCAATACTTC. Translating it yields CASSQDGSGGQETQYF.

As concerns this clonotype: The junction does not match germline at one end; this may be a read error. The chain links TRBV29-1 to TRBJ2-3; 10 bases map to TRBD1. The germline CDR1 and CDR2 sequences are SQVTM and ANQGSEA. This CDR3 has 14 residues. CDR3 DNA sequence: TGTAGCGTTTCCGGGACAGGGGTGTCAGGTACGCAGTATTTT. This translates into CSVSGTGVSGTQYF.

A word on this clonotype: One end of the junction is discordant with germline, which a read error may explain. V usage is TRBV11-2 and J usage is TRBJ2-1, with unresolved D. This CDR3 is 17 amino acids long. Germline-derived CDR1 and CDR2 are SGHAT and FQNNGV. CDR3 DNA: TGTGCCAGCAGCATAGACGGTCTCTCGAACTCCTACAATGAGCAGTTCTTC. Protein product: CASSIDGLSNSYNEQFF.